These 3 T cell receptor beta chains were sequenced from one sample in a study of blood T cell repertoires in COVID-19. Using immunoSEQ multiplex PCR, the repertoire was profiled, and TCRdb retains in-frame clones only, with some absent. The table has about 320,000 clones, over 70% seen once. The specimen was peripheral blood. Receptor source: a woman in her forties or fifties with acute or convalescent COVID-19.

The rearrangement links TRBV27 to TRBJ2-1, with a possible D match to TRBD1 (6 bases). In germline, CDR1 is MNHEY, CDR2 SMNVEV (reference sequence). The CDR3 extends over 13 amino acids. Trimming shortened V by 2 bases and J by 8 bases, and 10 bases separated the two germline ends. In nucleotides, the CDR3 is TGTGCCAGCAGTTTAACAGGGTCCCATGAGCAGTTCTTC. Translation gives CASSLTGSHEQFF.

The rearrangement joins TRBV7-2 to TRBJ2-2; D is perhaps TRBD2 (5 bases). Trimming pared 6 bases from V and 4 bases from J, leaving 15 bases between. Germline V gene lookup returns CDR1 SGHTA and CDR2 FQGNSA. CDR3 length equals 15 residues. The CDR3 loop is CASRIDRGSTGELFF. Written as DNA, the CDR3 is TGTGCCAGCAGGATCGATAGAGGGTCCACCGGGGAGCTGTTTTTT.

The V gene is TRBV15, the J gene TRBJ1-4, with a tentative D call TRBD1 (5 bases). This CDR3 region has 15 residues. Trimming pared 0 bases from V and 7 bases from J, leaving 12 bases between. Germline CDR1 is LNHNV and CDR2 is YYDKDF (reference sequence). CDR3 sequence (DNA): TGTGCCACCAGCAGAGAGGGGTTCGGGGGTGAAAAACTGTTTTTT. This encodes CATSREGFGGEKLFF.